Below, one T cell receptor beta chain is given with its context. Its antigen is not yet known. Base quality data are lacking; no much larger clone is found one base away. The library was produced with RT-PCR. Reads for this sample came from an Illumina HiSeq 2500. TCRdb ran its own pipeline on the public reads, namely fastp trimming at Q25 and MiXCR clone calling, and kept in-frame beta chains. Entries are consolidated by CDR3 protein sequence, retaining the most common genes and DNA. The sample profile shows 700,000 to 800,000 distinct CDR3 sequences; less than 20% of them were found once. Clones ranked in the top ten supply roughly a tenth of the sample. The record originates from a study of response to subunit inactivated influenza vaccine listed by TCRdb under 2018. Describing the broader study: To follow how T cells responded to a trivalent subunit inactivated influenza vaccine, the researchers relied on deep quantitative profiling of the T cell receptor repertoire. The paper's findings and limits, for the study overall: The authors proposed that each seasonal influenza vaccination may bring in only a limited number of new T cells.

Reading the germline V gene (reference sequence) gives CDR1 DFQATT and CDR2 SNEGSKA. The CDR3 runs 15 amino acids, cysteine and phenylalanine included. Only the CDR3 part of the read is kept: 45 bases, read in frame from the first base. V is shortened by 0 bases, J by 2 bases, and the region joining them spans 12 bases. The V and J genes are TRBV20-1 and TRBJ2-3; TRBD1 is perhaps the D gene, given 5 matching bases. The TCR originated in a middle-aged man who received an inactivated influenza vaccine. Donor details come from another sample of the same person, matched by shared clones. Source: PBMCs from blood, taken roughly 5 days after vaccination. Read as DNA, the sequence is TGCAGTGCTAGAGAGGACGGACACCCCACAGATACGCAGTATTTT. This is translated as CSAREDGHPTDTQYF.